Below are 19 T cell receptor beta chains sequenced from a single sample in a study of CD8 T cells in ankylosing spondylitis. TCRdb fed the 5' RACE reads into MiXCR, producing one record per CDR3 protein. The table has a few hundred thousand distinct CDR3 sequences, under 20% seen once. The source material was blood, either unsorted or a sorted T cell fraction (not recorded which). All receptors derive from a male donor with ankylosing spondylitis or in good health (not recorded which).

This clonotype was counted only a few times. This sequence joins TRBV29-1 and TRBJ2-1; perhaps D is TRBD1 or TRBD2 (6 bases each). Per the germline V gene, CDR1 is SQVTM and CDR2 is ANQGSEA. CDR3 length: 15 amino acids. With 7 bases removed from V and 4 bases from J, the gap between germline ends came to 20 bases. The CDR3 DNA reads TGCAGCGCCCCTATTGGGGGGACACCTTACAATGAGCAGTTCTTC. The encoded protein is CSAPIGGTPYNEQFF.

The chain combines TRBV27 with TRBJ1-5; no clear D gene. This CDR3 comprises 13 residues. Germline CDR1 MNHEY, CDR2 SMNVEV (reference sequence). The germline V and J ends were trimmed by 4 bases and 1 base, with 5 bases remaining between them. Here the CDR3 DNA reads TGTGCCAGCAGTTGGGAGAGCAATCAGCCCCAGCATTTT. Protein sequence: CASSWESNQPQHF.

V is TRBV6-5 and J is TRBJ2-5; the D call may be TRBD1 or TRBD2 (7 bases each). The CDR3 extends over 16 amino acids. Germline V CDR1 and CDR2: MNHEY, SVGAGI. Trimming left V 2 bases short and J 0 bases short, with 13 bases between. The DNA for the CDR3 is TGTGCCAGCAGTTACCGGGGGGACAGAAACCAAGAGACCCAGTACTTC. Translating gives CASSYRGDRNQETQYF.

Here the CDR3 reads CASSSDRNIQYF. Here the CDR3 DNA reads TGTGCCAGCAGCTCTGACAGAAACATTCAGTACTTC. The rearrangement uses TRBV7-6 and TRBJ2-4; D may be TRBD1 (5 bases). Germline V CDR1 and CDR2: SGHVS, FNYEAQ. The V gene lost 4 bases and the J gene lost 6 bases, with 7 bases spanning the gap. CDR3 size: 12 residues.

V is TRBV25-1 and J is TRBJ2-5, with 9 bases matching TRBD2. Germline CDR1 and CDR2: MGHDK and SYGVNS. The CDR3 is 15 amino acids. The V gene end was trimmed by 0 bases and the J gene end by 2 bases; junction bases not matched to a gene: 1. In DNA form, the CDR3 reads TGTGCCAGCAGTGAATACCTAGCGGGACAAGAGACCCAGTACTTC. As protein: CASSEYLAGQETQYF.

This clonotype was found many times. The rearrangement links TRBV27 to TRBJ1-5; D is ambiguous. The germline V gene encodes CDR1 MNHEY and CDR2 SMNVEV (reference sequence). Trimming left V 7 bases short and J 0 bases short, with 10 bases between. This CDR3 region has 14 residues. CDR3 in DNA: TGTGCCAGCAAGGGCTCATATAGCAATCAGCCCCAGCATTTT. Encoded protein: CASKGSYSNQPQHF.

This clonotype was counted a few times. The chain combines TRBV7-2 with TRBJ2-3; 9 bases fit TRBD2. The junction had 9 bases not matched to a gene; V was cut back by 5 bases and J by 15 bases. The CDR3 loop spans 12 amino acids. The germline CDR1 and CDR2 sequences are SGHTA and FQGNSA. The CDR3, as DNA: TGTGCCAGCAGCCCTGATAGCGGGAGTAGTTATTTT. Translation: CASSPDSGSSYF.

This clonotype was counted at least ten times. This chain links TRBV5-6 with TRBJ2-7; perhaps TRBD2 as D (5 bases). Germline values: CDR1 SGHDT, CDR2 YYEEEE. V was pared by 4 bases and J by 3 bases, with 23 bases between. This CDR3 comprises 17 residues. The DNA for the CDR3 is TGTGCCAGCAGCCCAACAATTACCCCTGGAGGAAACTACGAGCAGTACTTC. This codes for CASSPTITPGGNYEQYF. Filled out from reference TRBV5-6 and TRBJ2-7, the complete variable domain reads DAGVTQSPTHLIKTRGQQVTLRCSPKSGHDTVSWYQQALGQGPQFIFQYYEEEERQRGNFPDRFSGHQFPNYSSELNVNALLLGDSALYLCASSPTITPGGNYEQYFGPGTRLTVT.

This clonotype appeared once. The chain combines TRBV7-2 with TRBJ2-2; D is uncertain. Germline V CDR1 and CDR2: SGHTA, FQGNSA. Deletions cut 3 bases from V and 7 bases from J, with 6 bases between. The CDR3 is made up of 12 amino acids. In DNA, the CDR3 is TGTGCCAGCAGCTTCTCCCGCGGGGAGCTGTTTTTT. Its protein product is CASSFSRGELFF.

This clonotype was detected ten times or more. The chain carries TRBV12-3 or TRBV12-4 and TRBJ1-1, with D possibly matching TRBD1 (6 bases). Between the trimmed V and J ends, which lost 6 bases and 0 bases, there was a span of 11 bases. The CDR3 length is 14 residues. CDR3 loop: CASSTGQMNTEAFF. DNA for the CDR3: TGTGCCAGCAGCACGGGACAAATGAACACTGAAGCTTTCTTT.

This clonotype showed up many times. The chain carries TRBV6-2 or TRBV6-3 and TRBJ2-5, with D hard to call. Trimming cost V 0 bases and J 5 bases, with 7 bases left between them. The CDR3 sequence is 13 residues long. Germline values: CDR1 MNHEY, CDR2 SVGEGT. For the CDR3, the DNA is TGTGCCAGCAGTTACTCGGAGTTGGAGACCCAGTACTTC. Translation: CASSYSELETQYF.

This clonotype showed up just a few times. This rearrangement joins TRBV12-3 or TRBV12-4 to TRBJ2-1, with 10 bases lining up with TRBD2. Germline trimming cut 4 bases from V and 0 bases from J; bases unmatched to any gene: 15. CDR3 length: 20 amino acids. For the CDR3, the DNA is TGTGCCAGCAGTTCTCTCTCTCTAGCGGGGGCCCCGAGCTCCTACAATGAGCAGTTCTTC. Translated: CASSSLSLAGAPSSYNEQFF.

This chain's CDR3 is CASSQDLRRSSYNEQFF. The CDR3 bases are TGTGCCAGCAGCCAAGATCTACGTAGAAGCTCCTACAATGAGCAGTTCTTC. J is TRBJ2-1 and V is TRBV3-1; D is undetermined. Germline CDR1 reads LGHDT; CDR2 reads YNNKEL (reference sequence). Trimming took 0 bases from V and 0 from J, leaving 12 bases between them. The CDR3 length is 17 residues.

This clonotype was detected a few times. This sequence joins TRBV28 and TRBJ2-3; 13 nucleotides match TRBD2. The CDR3 spans 16 residues. V shed 5 bases and J 1 base; nucleotides not matched to a gene: 3. Germline V gene lookup returns CDR1 MDHEN and CDR2 SYDVKM. The DNA of the CDR3 is TGTGCCAGCAGTGTCGGGACTAGCGGGGGCACAGATACGCAGTATTTT. This sequence encodes CASSVGTSGGTDTQYF.

This clonotype was counted a few times. The chain carries TRBV30 and TRBJ2-1; D unresolved. This CDR3 is built from 13 residues. V dropped 0 bases and J dropped 4 bases, with 7 bases sitting between them. Per germline, CDR1 GTSNPN and CDR2 SVGIG (reference sequence). Here the CDR3 reads CAWSVGGYNEQFF. The CDR3 nucleotides read TGTGCCTGGAGTGTAGGTGGTTACAATGAGCAGTTCTTC.

The V call is TRBV12-3 or TRBV12-4, the J call TRBJ1-6, with TRBD1 as a possible D gene (5 bases). CDR3 length: 14 residues. Trimming stripped 8 bases from V and 9 bases from J, with 17 bases between. The CDR3 is CASGNGGEGSPLHF. The CDR3 nucleotides are TGTGCCAGCGGAAACGGGGGAGAAGGTTCACCCCTCCACTTT.

This clonotype was seen repeatedly, ten times or more. DNA of the CDR3: TGTGCCAGCGAGGAGGGAAACAATGAGCAGTTCTTC. It yields the protein CASEEGNNEQFF. This chain joins TRBV12-3 or TRBV12-4 and TRBJ2-1; D possibly corresponds to TRBD2 (6 bases). Trimming took 8 bases from V and 5 from J, leaving 10 bases between them. The CDR3 length is 12 residues.

This clonotype has ten or more counts. The chain employs TRBV15 and TRBJ2-2; D not certain. V was pared by 2 bases and J by 3 bases, with 7 bases between. CDR3 length: 14 residues. The V gene's germline CDR1 is LNHNV and CDR2 YYDKDF (reference sequence). The CDR3 is CATSRLRDTGELFF. The CDR3 bases are TGTGCCACCAGCAGACTCAGAGACACCGGGGAGCTGTTTTTT.

J is TRBJ2-5 and V is TRBV6-1; D assignment may be TRBD1 or TRBD2 (5 bases each). Trimming cost V 6 bases and J 0 bases, with 17 bases left between them. The CDR3 is 16 residues long. Per germline, CDR1 MNHNS and CDR2 SASEGT. CDR3 region: CASSQMPVGDQETQYF. Here the CDR3 DNA reads TGTGCCAGCAGCCAAATGCCCGTGGGGGACCAAGAGACCCAGTACTTC.